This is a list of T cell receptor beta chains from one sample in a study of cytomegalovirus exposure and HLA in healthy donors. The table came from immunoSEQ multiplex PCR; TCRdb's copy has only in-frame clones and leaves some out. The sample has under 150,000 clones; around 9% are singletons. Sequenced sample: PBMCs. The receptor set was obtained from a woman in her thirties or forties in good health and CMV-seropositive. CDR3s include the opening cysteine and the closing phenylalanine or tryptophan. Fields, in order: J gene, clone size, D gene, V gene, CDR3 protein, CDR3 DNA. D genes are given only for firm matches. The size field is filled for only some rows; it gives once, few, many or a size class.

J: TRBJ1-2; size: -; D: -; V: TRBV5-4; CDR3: CASSLKGNAGGYTF; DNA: TGTGCCAGCAGCTTGAAAGGGAATGCGGGAGGCTACACCTTC
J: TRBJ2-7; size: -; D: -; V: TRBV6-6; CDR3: CASSLGGPAPSYEQYF; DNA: TGTGCCAGCAGCCTCGGGGGTCCCGCGCCCTCCTACGAGCAGTACTTC
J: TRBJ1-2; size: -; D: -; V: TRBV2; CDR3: CASSEGGVPRDGGAF; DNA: TGTGCCAGCAGTGAAGGGGGGGTACCTAGGGACGGCGGTGCCTTC
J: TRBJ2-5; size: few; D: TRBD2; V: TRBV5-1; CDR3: CASSPTSGYQETQYF; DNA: TGCGCCAGCAGCCCGACTAGCGGGTACCAAGAGACCCAGTACTTC
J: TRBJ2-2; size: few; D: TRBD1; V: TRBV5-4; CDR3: CASSFRTGGPGELFF; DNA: TGTGCCAGCAGCTTCAGGACAGGGGGCCCCGGGGAGCTGTTTTTT
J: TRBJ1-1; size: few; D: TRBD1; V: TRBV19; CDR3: CASSNQGAGTEAFF; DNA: TGTGCCAGTAGTAATCAGGGGGCAGGCACTGAAGCTTTCTTT
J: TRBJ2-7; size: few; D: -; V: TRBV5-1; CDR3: CASSLGQGNNEQYF; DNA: TGCGCCAGCAGCTTGGGGCAGGGTAACAACGAGCAGTACTTC
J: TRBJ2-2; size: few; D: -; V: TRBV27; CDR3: CASSSHGGDLINTGELFF; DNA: TGTGCCAGCAGTTCACATGGCGGGGACCTGATAAACACCGGGGAGCTGTTTTTT
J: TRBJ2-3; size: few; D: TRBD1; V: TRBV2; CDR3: CASKTRTGSTDTQYF; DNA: TGTGCCAGCAAGACCCGGACAGGGAGCACAGATACGCAGTATTTT
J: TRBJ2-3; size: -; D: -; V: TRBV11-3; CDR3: CASSLWASQVDTQYF; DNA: TGTGCCAGCAGCTTGTGGGCATCCCAGGTAGATACGCAGTATTTT
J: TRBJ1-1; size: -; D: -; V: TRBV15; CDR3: CATSREAAREAFF; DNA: TGTGCCACCAGCAGAGAGGCCGCTAGGGAGGCTTTCTTT
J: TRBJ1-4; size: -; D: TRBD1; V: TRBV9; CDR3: CASSVSGGTNEKLFF; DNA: TGTGCCAGCAGCGTTTCAGGGGGCACTAATGAAAAACTGTTTTTT
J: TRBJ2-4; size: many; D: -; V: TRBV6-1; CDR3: CASSEWGDSLRENIQYF; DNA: TGTGCCAGCAGTGAATGGGGGGACAGCCTCCGGGAAAACATTCAGTACTTC
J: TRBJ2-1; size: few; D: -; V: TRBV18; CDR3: CASSPGGPIGEQFF; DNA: TGTGCCAGCTCTCCCGGGGGGCCGATTGGTGAGCAGTTCTTC
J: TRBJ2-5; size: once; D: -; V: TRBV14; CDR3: CASSQDPFSGRGKYF; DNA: TGTGCCAGCAGCCAAGATCCGTTTTCTGGGCGGGGCAAGTACTTC
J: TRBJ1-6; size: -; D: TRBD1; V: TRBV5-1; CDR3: CASSLSWDRGNSPLHF; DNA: TGCGCCAGCAGCTTGTCCTGGGACAGGGGTAATTCACCCCTCCACTTT
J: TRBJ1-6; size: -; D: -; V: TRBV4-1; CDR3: CASSQRAKTVEAAGALHF; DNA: TGCGCCAGCAGCCAGCGGGCGAAGACAGTCGAGGCTGCGGGGGCCCTCCACTTT
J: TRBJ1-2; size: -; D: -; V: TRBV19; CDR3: CASSTINRVANYGYTF; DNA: TGTGCCAGTAGTACCATTAACAGGGTAGCTAACTATGGCTACACCTTC
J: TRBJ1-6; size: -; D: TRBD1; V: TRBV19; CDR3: CASNAGTALPLHF; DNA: TGTGCCAGTAACGCCGGGACAGCGTTGCCCCTCCACTTT
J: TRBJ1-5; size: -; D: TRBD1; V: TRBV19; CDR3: CASSEQGAGQPQHF; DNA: TGTGCCAGTAGCGAACAGGGGGCTGGTCAGCCCCAGCATTTT
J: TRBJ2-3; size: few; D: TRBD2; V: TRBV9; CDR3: CASSALAGGTDTQYF; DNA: TGTGCCAGCAGCGCTCTAGCGGGGGGCACAGATACGCAGTATTTT
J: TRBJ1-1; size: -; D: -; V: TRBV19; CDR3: CASSKEGGNTEAFF; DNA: TGTGCCAGTAGTAAGGAGGGTGGAAACACTGAAGCTTTCTTT
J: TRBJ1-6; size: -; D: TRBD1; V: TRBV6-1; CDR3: CASRVIGQGGSPLHF; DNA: TGTGCCAGCAGGGTTATCGGACAGGGTGGTTCACCCCTCCACTTT
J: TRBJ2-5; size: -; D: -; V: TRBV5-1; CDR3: CASILGETQYF; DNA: TGCGCCAGCATCCTCGGAGAGACCCAGTACTTC